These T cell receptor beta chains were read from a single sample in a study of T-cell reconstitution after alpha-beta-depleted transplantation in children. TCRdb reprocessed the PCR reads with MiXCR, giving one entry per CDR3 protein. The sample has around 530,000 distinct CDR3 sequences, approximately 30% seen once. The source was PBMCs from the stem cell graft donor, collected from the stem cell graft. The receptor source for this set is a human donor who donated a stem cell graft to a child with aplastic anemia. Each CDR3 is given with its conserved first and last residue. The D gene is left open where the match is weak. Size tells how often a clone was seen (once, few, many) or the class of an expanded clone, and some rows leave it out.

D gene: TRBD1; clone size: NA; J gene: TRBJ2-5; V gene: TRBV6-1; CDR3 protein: CASRKRDRDMPQYF; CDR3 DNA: TGTGCCAGCCGTAAACGGGACAGGGATATGCCCCAGTACTTC
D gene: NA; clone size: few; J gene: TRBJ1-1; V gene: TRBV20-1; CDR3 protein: CSARVIGGMNTEAFF; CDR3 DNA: TGCAGTGCTAGAGTAATCGGGGGCATGAACACTGAAGCTTTCTTT
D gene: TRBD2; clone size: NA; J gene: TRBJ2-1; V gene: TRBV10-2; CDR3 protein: CASSDGRSDEQFF; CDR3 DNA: TGCGCCAGCAGTGACGGGAGGTCGGATGAGCAGTTCTTC
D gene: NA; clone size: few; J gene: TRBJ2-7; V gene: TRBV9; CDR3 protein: CASSVDGSSYEQYF; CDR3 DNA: TGTGCCAGCAGCGTTGACGGAAGCTCCTACGAGCAGTACTTC
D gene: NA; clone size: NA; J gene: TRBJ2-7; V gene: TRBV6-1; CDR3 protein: CASRVEGQGEQYF; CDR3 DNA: TGTGCCAGCAGGGTAGAGGGCCAAGGCGAGCAGTACTTC
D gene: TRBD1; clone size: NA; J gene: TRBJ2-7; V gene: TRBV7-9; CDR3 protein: CASSPLTGQDYEQYF; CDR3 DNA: TGTGCCAGCAGCCCCCTGACAGGGCAGGACTACGAGCAGTACTTC
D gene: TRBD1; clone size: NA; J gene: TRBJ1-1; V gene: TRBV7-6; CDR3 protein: CASSSLMTGTEAFF; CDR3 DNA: TGTGCCAGCAGCTCACTCATGACAGGGACTGAAGCTTTCTTT
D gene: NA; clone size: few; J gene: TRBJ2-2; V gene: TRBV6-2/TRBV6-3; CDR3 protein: CASRTTGTNTGELFF; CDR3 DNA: TGTGCCAGCAGGACGACAGGGACTAACACCGGGGAGCTGTTTTTT
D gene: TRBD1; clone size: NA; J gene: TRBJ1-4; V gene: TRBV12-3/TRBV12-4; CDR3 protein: CASSWDRLGELFF; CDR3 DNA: TGTGCCAGCAGTTGGGACAGGCTAGGAGAACTGTTTTTT
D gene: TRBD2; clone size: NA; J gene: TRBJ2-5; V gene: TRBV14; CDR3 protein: CASSQDREGRETQYF; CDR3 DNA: TGTGCCAGCAGCCAAGACCGGGAGGGAAGAGAGACCCAGTACTTC
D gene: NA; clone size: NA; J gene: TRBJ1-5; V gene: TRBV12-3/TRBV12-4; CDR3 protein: CASSSNSGQPQHF; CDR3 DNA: TGTGCCAGCAGTTCCAACAGCGGTCAGCCCCAGCATTTT
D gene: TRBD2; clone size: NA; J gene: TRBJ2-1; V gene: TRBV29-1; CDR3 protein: CSASQPSGSGNEQFF; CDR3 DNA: TGCAGCGCCAGCCAGCCTAGCGGGAGTGGTAATGAGCAGTTCTTC
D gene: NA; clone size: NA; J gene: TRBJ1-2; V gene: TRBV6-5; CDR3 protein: CASSYGTENYGYTF; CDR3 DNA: TGTGCCAGCAGTTACGGGACGGAAAACTATGGCTACACCTTC
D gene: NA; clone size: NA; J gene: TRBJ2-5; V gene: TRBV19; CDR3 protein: CASTPNRAGETQYF; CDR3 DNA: TGTGCCAGTACCCCAAACCGCGCAGGGGAGACCCAGTACTTC
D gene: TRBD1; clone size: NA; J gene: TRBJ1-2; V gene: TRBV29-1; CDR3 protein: CSVDTGTGIYGYTF; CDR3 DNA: TGCAGCGTTGATACCGGGACAGGGATCTATGGCTACACCTTC
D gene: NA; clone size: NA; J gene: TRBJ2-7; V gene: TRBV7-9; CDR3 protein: CASTLLGTGYEQYF; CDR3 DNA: TGTGCCAGCACGCTCCTCGGGACCGGTTACGAGCAGTACTTC
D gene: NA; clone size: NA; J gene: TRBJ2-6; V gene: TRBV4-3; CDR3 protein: CASSQGAAGDYSGANVLTF; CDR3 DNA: TGCGCCAGCAGCCAAGGGGCGGCAGGGGACTACTCTGGGGCCAACGTCCTGACTTTC
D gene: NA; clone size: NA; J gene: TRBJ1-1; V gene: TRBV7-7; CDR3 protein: CASARSENTEAFF; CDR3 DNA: TGTGCCAGCGCCCGGAGTGAGAACACTGAAGCTTTCTTT
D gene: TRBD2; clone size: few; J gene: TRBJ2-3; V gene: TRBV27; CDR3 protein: CASRRGGGRLSTDTQYF; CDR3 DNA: TGTGCCAGCAGGAGGGGGGGCGGGAGGCTGAGCACAGATACGCAGTATTTT
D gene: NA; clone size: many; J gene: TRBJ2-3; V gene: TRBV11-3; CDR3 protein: CASAEGFSNTDTQYF; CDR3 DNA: TGTGCCAGCGCCGAGGGGTTCTCTAACACAGATACGCAGTATTTT
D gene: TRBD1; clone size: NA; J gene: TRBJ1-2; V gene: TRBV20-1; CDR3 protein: CSARKDRGRGSYGYTF; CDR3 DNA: TGCAGTGCTAGAAAGGACAGGGGGCGCGGGTCGTATGGCTACACCTTC
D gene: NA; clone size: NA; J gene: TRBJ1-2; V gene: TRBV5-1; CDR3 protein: CASSSEQGSWGYTF; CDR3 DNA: TGCGCCAGCAGCTCCGAACAGGGTTCCTGGGGCTACACCTTC
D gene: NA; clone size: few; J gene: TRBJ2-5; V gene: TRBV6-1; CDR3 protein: CASSGKGEFGAQETQYF; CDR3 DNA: TGTGCCAGCAGTGGAAAAGGGGAGTTCGGGGCCCAAGAGACCCAGTACTTC
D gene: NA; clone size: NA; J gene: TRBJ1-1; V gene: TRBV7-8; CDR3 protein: CASNRARQNTEAFF; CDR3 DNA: TGTGCCAGCAACCGGGCCCGACAGAACACTGAAGCTTTCTTT
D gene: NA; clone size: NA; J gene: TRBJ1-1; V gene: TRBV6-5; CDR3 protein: CASSYTGLMNTEAFF; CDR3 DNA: TGTGCCAGCAGTTACACGGGTTTAATGAACACTGAAGCTTTCTTT
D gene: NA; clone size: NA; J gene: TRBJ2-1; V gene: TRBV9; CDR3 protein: CASSGLQGRNEQFF; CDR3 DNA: TGTGCCAGCAGCGGACTCCAGGGGCGCAATGAGCAGTTCTTC
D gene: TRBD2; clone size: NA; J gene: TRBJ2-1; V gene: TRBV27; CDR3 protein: CASSLGLVYDNEQFF; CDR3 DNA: TGTGCCAGCAGTCTCGGACTAGTCTATGACAATGAGCAGTTCTTC
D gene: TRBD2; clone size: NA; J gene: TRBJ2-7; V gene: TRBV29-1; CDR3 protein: CSVEFIAGSYEQYF; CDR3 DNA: TGCAGCGTTGAATTTATAGCGGGATCCTACGAGCAGTACTTC
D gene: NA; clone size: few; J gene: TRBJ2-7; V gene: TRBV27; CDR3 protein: CASSTRDEAYEQYF; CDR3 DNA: TGTGCCAGCAGTACCCGGGACGAAGCCTACGAGCAGTACTTC
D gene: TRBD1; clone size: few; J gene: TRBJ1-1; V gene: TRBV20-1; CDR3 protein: CSARAQDRMNTEAFF; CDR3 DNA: TGCAGTGCTAGGGCTCAGGACAGGATGAACACTGAAGCTTTCTTT
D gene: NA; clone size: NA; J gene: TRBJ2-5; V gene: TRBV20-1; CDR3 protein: CSASGGKETQYF; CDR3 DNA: TGCAGTGCTAGCGGGGGTAAAGAGACCCAGTACTTC
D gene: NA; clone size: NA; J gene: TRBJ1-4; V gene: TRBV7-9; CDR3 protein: CASSLQGGTNEKLFF; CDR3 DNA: TGTGCCAGCAGCTTACAAGGAGGGACTAATGAAAAACTGTTTTTT
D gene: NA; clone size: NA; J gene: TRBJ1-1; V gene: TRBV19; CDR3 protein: CASSIGLGLANTEAFF; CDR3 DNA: TGTGCCAGTAGTATAGGATTGGGGTTGGCGAACACTGAAGCTTTCTTT
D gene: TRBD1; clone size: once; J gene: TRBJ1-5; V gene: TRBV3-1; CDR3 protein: CASSQALTGGGQPQHF; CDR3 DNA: TGTGCCAGCAGCCAAGCTCTAACAGGGGGAGGACAGCCCCAGCATTTT
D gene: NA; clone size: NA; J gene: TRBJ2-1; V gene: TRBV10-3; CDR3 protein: CAISGGEHNEQFF; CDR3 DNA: TGTGCCATCAGTGGCGGGGAACACAATGAGCAGTTCTTC
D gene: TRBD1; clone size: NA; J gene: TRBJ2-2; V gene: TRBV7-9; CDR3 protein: CASSPPGQDGGELFF; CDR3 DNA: TGTGCCAGCAGCCCACCGGGACAGGATGGCGGGGAGCTGTTTTTT
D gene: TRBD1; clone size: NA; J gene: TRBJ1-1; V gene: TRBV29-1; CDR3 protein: CSVDRAGGWTEAFF; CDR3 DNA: TGCAGCGTTGATCGGGCAGGGGGCTGGACTGAAGCTTTCTTT
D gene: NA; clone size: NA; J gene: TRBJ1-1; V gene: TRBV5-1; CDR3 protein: CASSSSLGKNTEAFF; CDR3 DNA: TGCGCCAGCAGCTCTAGCCTCGGGAAGAACACTGAAGCTTTCTTT
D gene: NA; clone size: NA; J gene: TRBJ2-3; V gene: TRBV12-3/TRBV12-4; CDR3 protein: CASSFFGGDTDTQYF; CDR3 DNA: TGTGCCAGCAGTTTTTTCGGGGGCGACACAGATACGCAGTATTTT
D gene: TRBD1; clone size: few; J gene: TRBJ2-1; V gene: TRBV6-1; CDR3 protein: CASSLRTGGAGHEQFF; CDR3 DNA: TGTGCCAGCAGTCTTAGGACAGGGGGCGCAGGACATGAGCAGTTCTTC
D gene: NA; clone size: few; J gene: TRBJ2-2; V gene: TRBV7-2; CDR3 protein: CASSLQTGLGYTGELFF; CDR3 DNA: TGTGCCAGCAGCCTTCAAACAGGGTTGGGGTACACCGGGGAGCTGTTTTTT
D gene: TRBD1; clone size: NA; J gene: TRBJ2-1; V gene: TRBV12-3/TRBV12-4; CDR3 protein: CASMRGTAYNEQFF; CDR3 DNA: TGTGCCAGCATGAGAGGGACAGCCTACAATGAGCAGTTCTTC
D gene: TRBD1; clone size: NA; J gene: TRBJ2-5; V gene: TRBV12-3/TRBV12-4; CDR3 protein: CASSRGTGGWETQYF; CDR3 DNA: TGTGCCAGCAGCCGAGGGACAGGGGGCTGGGAGACCCAGTACTTC
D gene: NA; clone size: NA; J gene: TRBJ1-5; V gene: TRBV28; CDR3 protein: CASSFRRDQPQHF; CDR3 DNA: TGTGCCAGCAGTTTCCGAAGGGATCAGCCCCAGCATTTT